This T cell receptor beta chain is from a study of tumor-infiltrating lymphocytes in primary liver carcinoma. The CDR3 spans 14 residues. Between the trimmed V and J ends, which lost 8 bases and 0 bases, there was a span of 17 bases. The germline CDR1 and CDR2 sequences are SQVTM and ANQGSEA. Researchers generated TCR beta cDNA from approximately 0.55 ug of total RNA, relying on a constant-region primer. Libraries for TCR beta were built through three nested multiplex PCR rounds, which together made up a slightly modified ARM-PCR procedure. Two initial PCR rounds of around 9 cycles each paired TRBV1-TRBV30 forward primers with a C-beta reverse primer. TCRdb fed the multiplex PCR reads into MiXCR, producing one record per CDR3 protein. Of around 210,000 distinct CDR3 sequences in the sample, less than 65% were seen once. Researchers drew blood RNA from unsorted whole blood and extracted germline DNA as well.

The source of this sequence is a woman aged 55 to 70 with primary liver carcinoma and hepatitis B virus infection. This sequence joins TRBV29-1 and TRBJ2-7; D not resolved. The material sequenced was peripheral blood. CDR3 protein: CSHPYGSSSYEQYF. In DNA, the CDR3 is TGCAGCCACCCTTACGGCTCGAGCTCCTACGAGCAGTACTTC.